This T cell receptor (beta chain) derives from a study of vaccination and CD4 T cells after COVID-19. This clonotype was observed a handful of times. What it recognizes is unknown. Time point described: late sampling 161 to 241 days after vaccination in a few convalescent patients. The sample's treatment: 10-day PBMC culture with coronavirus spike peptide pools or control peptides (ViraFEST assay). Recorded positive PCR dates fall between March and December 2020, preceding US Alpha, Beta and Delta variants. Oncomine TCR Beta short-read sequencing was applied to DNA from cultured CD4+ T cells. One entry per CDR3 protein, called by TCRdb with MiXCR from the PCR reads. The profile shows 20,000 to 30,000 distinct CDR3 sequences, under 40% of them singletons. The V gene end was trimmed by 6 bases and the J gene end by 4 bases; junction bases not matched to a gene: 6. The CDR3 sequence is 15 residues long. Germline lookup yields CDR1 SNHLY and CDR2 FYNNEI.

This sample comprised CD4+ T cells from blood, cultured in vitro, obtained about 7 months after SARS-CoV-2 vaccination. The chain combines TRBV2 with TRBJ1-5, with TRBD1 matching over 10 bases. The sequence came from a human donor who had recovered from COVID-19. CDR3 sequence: CASSTEGQGNQPQHF. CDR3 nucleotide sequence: TGTGCCAGCAGCACAGAGGGACAGGGGAATCAGCCCCAGCATTTT.